These 20 T cell receptor beta chains originate from one sample sequenced in a study of cytomegalovirus exposure and HLA in healthy donors. 60 Vbeta and 13 Jbeta primers were used in PCR. Assay: immunoSEQ multiplex PCR; the TCRdb copy retains only in-frame clones and omits some. In the table there are around 300,000 clones, just under 85% of which are singletons. Material: PBMCs. These receptors were taken from a woman aged 40 to 49 in good health and CMV-seropositive.

The chain couples TRBV11-2 to TRBJ1-1; 8 bases agree with TRBD1. This CDR3 has 14 residues. CDR1 is SGHAT, CDR2 FQNNGV, per germline. V dropped 5 bases and J dropped 6; count of bases not matched to a gene: 8. CDR3 DNA: TGTGCCAGCAGCCCCGGGACAGGCCTCCCTGAAGCTTTCTTT. This codes for CASSPGTGLPEAFF.

The J gene is TRBJ2-1, the V gene TRBV6-5; D is perhaps TRBD1 (6 bases). This CDR3 has 15 amino acids. Germline V CDR1 and CDR2: MNHEY, SVGAGI. Deletions cut 5 bases from V and 3 bases from J, with 14 bases between. For the CDR3, the DNA is TGTGCCAGCAGTCCCCCAGGGGTACTCTACAATGAGCAGTTCTTC. Amino acids: CASSPPGVLYNEQFF.

The rearrangement uses TRBV2 and TRBJ1-5, with D possibly matching TRBD1 (5 bases). Germline V lookup: CDR1 SNHLY, CDR2 FYNNEI. V was cut by 4 bases and J by 6 bases, with 13 bases left in between. The CDR3 loop spans 14 amino acids. The CDR3 bases are TGTGCCAGCAGTGTTTCTAGGGGTGTTCAGCCCCAGCATTTT. It specifies CASSVSRGVQPQHF.

The chain combines TRBV11-1 with TRBJ2-7; perhaps TRBD1 as D (5 bases). The length of the CDR3 is 13 residues. The V and J ends lost 3 bases and 3 bases respectively, with 9 bases between them. The germline CDR1 and CDR2 sequences are SGHAT and FQDESV (reference sequence). Here the CDR3 reads CASSFSDNYEQYF. The DNA for the CDR3 is TGTGCCAGCAGCTTTTCGGACAACTACGAGCAGTACTTC.

The chain has TRBV4-3 and TRBJ2-5, with 8 bases identical to TRBD1. V shed 4 bases, J shed 13 bases, and the junction held 17 bases outside the gene matches. Germline CDR1 reads LGHNA; CDR2 reads YSLEER. The CDR3 length is 15 residues. CDR3 coding DNA: TGCGCCAGCAGCCGAGAACCGGGACAGGCCTTGAGGCTGTACTTC. Residues: CASSREPGQALRLYF.

Notes on this clone: An end of the junction differs from the germline gene, which may be a read error. V gene TRBV18 combines with J gene TRBJ2-6; TRBD1 aligns across 8 bases. CDR3 length equals 16 residues. Germline V gene lookup returns CDR1 KGHSH and CDR2 LQKENI. The CDR3 bases are TGTGCCAGCTCACCCGACCAGGGGGCTGGGGCCAACGGCCTGACTTTC. It specifies CASSPDQGAGANGLTF.

The chain recombines TRBV6-1 with TRBJ2-7; tentative D call: TRBD1 (6 bases). Germline V lookup: CDR1 MNHNS, CDR2 SASEGT. V was cut by 9 bases and J by 3 bases, with 15 bases left in between. This CDR3 is built from 13 residues. Here the CDR3 reads CASTVTGYYEQYF. The CDR3 bases are TGTGCCAGTACAGTGACAGGTTACTACGAGCAGTACTTC.

The chain combines TRBV18 with TRBJ1-1; 8 bases fit TRBD1. The CDR3 loop spans 14 amino acids. V trimming: 5 bases; J trimming: 5 bases; junction bases outside the gene matches: 7. Germline loops: CDR1 KGHSH, CDR2 LQKENI. CDR3 sequence: CASSMETGVTEAFF. For the CDR3, the DNA is TGTGCCAGCTCAATGGAGACAGGGGTAACTGAAGCTTTCTTT.

CDR3 in DNA: TGTGCCAGCAGCTTAGACAGTACCTACGAGCAGTACTTC. Translating it yields CASSLDSTYEQYF. V is TRBV7-9 and J is TRBJ2-7; D call uncertain. Germline assignment: CDR1 SEHNR and CDR2 FQNEAQ (reference sequence). The CDR3 is 13 residues long. V lost 1 base and J lost 2, with 6 bases in between.

This clone was recorded a few times. The chain couples TRBV19 to TRBJ2-1; 10 bases fit TRBD2. With 3 bases clipped from V and 5 bases from J, the junction kept 7 bases outside the gene matches. Germline values: CDR1 LNHDA, CDR2 SQIVND (reference sequence). The CDR3 consists of 16 residues. The CDR3 nucleotides are TGTGCCAGTAGTATTTACGGACTAGCGGAGAACAATGAGCAGTTCTTC. The encoded protein is CASSIYGLAENNEQFF. Full variable domain (rest looked up from reference TRBV19 and TRBJ2-1): DGGITQSPKYLFRKEGQNVTLSCEQNLNHDAMYWYRQDPGQGLRLIYYSQIVNDFQKGDIAEGYSVSREKKESFPLTVTSAQKNPTAFYLCASSIYGLAENNEQFFGPGTRLTVL.

The genes are TRBV30 and TRBJ2-6, with D perhaps TRBD1 (6 bases). Per the germline V gene, CDR1 is GTSNPN and CDR2 is SVGIG (reference sequence). Trimming removed 0 bases at V and 2 bases at J, with 11 bases between. The CDR3 spans 16 residues. The CDR3 protein is CAWSVKWTAGANVLTF. CDR3 sequence (DNA): TGTGCCTGGAGTGTCAAATGGACAGCTGGGGCCAACGTCCTGACTTTC. The whole variable domain, filled in from reference TRBV30 and TRBJ2-6, reads SQTIHQWPATLVQPVGSPLSLECTVEGTSNPNLYWYRQAAGRGLQLLFYSVGIGQISSEVPQNLSASRPQDRQFILSSKKLLLSDSGFYLCAWSVKWTAGANVLTFGAGSRLTVL.

This chain uses TRBV6-5 with TRBJ1-4; 7 nucleotides line up with TRBD1. This CDR3 region has 14 residues. V shed 6 bases and J 4 bases; nucleotides not matched to a gene: 5. Germline CDR1 reads MNHEY; CDR2 reads SVGAGI. CDR3 in amino acids: CASSSGQLNEKLFF. The CDR3 DNA follows: TGTGCCAGCAGCTCGGGACAGCTTAATGAAAAACTGTTTTTT.

The chain couples TRBV9 to TRBJ1-2; no definite D call. Looked up from germline, CDR1 is SGDLS and CDR2 is YYNGEE. The V end was cut by 0 bases, the J end by 2 bases, with 8 bases between. The CDR3 totals 14 residues. Here the CDR3 reads CASSVGGNNYGYTF. Here the CDR3 DNA reads TGTGCCAGCAGCGTAGGCGGCAACAACTATGGCTACACCTTC.

With regard to this clone: Other DNA sequences within the sample encode an identical CDR3. CDR3 nucleotide sequence: TGTGCCAGCAGCTTGGACGGCTACCGGGTGCGCTACACCTTC. This gives the protein CASSLDGYRVRYTF. This chain connects TRBV5-4 to TRBJ1-2; no firm D call. The CDR3 covers 14 residues. CDR1 is SGHNT, CDR2 YYREEE, per germline (reference sequence). V was clipped by 0 bases and J by 9 bases, with 15 bases between them.

The rearrangement uses TRBV28 and TRBJ2-1, with 7 nucleotides matching TRBD2. In germline, CDR1 is MDHEN, CDR2 SYDVKM. The CDR3 is 14 residues long. J lost 4 bases, V lost 2 bases, and 2 bases had no gene match. The CDR3 region is CASSLLAVYNEQFF. CDR3 nucleotide sequence: TGTGCCAGCAGTTTACTAGCGGTATACAATGAGCAGTTCTTC.

This sequence joins TRBV18 and TRBJ2-5, with TRBD2 identical over 7 bases. The V and J ends lost 3 bases and 5 bases, in that order; junction bases with no gene match: 15. Germline values: CDR1 KGHSH, CDR2 LQKENI. The CDR3 sequence is 17 residues long. The CDR3 sequence is CASSPASGDSGRETQYF. The CDR3 nucleotides are TGTGCCAGCTCACCCGCTAGCGGAGACTCCGGGAGGGAGACCCAGTACTTC.

This clone was seen only once. The chain is built from TRBV5-1 and TRBJ2-7; 11 nucleotides line up with TRBD2. Germline CDR1 reads SGHRS; CDR2 reads YFSETQ. V was pared by 0 bases and J by 3 bases, with 2 bases of the junction left unmatched. This CDR3 has 15 residues. The CDR3 DNA reads TGCGCCAGCAGCTTGGTGGGGACTAGCGGCTACGAGCAGTACTTC. Translated: CASSLVGTSGYEQYF.

The table lists this clone with a count of one. The chain joins TRBV19 to TRBJ1-2; no reliable D call. The V gene's germline CDR1 is LNHDA and CDR2 SQIVND (reference sequence). The CDR3 extends over 11 amino acids. V lost 9 bases to trimming and J lost 3 bases, with 8 bases between them. In DNA form, the CDR3 reads TGTGCCAGCAAAAGCCACTATGGCTACACCTTC. Translated, it gives CASKSHYGYTF.

V and J are TRBV4-3 and TRBJ1-2; TRBD1 might be the D (5 bases). The CDR3 spans 15 residues. In germline, CDR1 is LGHNA, CDR2 YSLEER. V lost 4 bases and J lost 6, with 18 bases in between. This CDR3 reads CASSRTERGRNGYTF. The CDR3 DNA sequence: TGCGCCAGCAGCCGGACGGAAAGGGGTAGAAATGGCTACACCTTC.

The V gene is TRBV7-2, the J gene TRBJ2-2; 10 bases are shared with TRBD2. This CDR3 region has 18 residues. The V gene's germline CDR1 is SGHTA and CDR2 FQGNSA. V shed 1 base and J 4 bases; nucleotides not matched to a gene: 9. CDR3 coding DNA: TGTGCCAGCAGCTTAGGGGGGCTAGCGGGAGCCCGCACCGGGGAGCTGTTTTTT. Translation: CASSLGGLAGARTGELFF.